These T cell receptor beta chains were read from a single sample in a study of blood T cell repertoires in COVID-19. Profiling relied on immunoSEQ multiplex PCR, and the TCRdb table lists in-frame clones only, not all of them. Here the sample spans 310,000 or so clones, approximately 92% being singletons. Sequencing was carried out using PBMCs or T cells enriched from blood (not recorded which). The source of these receptors is a woman under 40 who had recovered from COVID-19. The CDR3 runs from the conserved cysteine through the conserved F or W. D genes are given only for firm matches. Some rows have no size entry. The others give once, few or many, or a class for an expanded clone.

clone_size | d_call | j_call | v_call | cdr3_aa | cdr3_nt
- | TRBD2 | TRBJ2-2 | TRBV27 | CASSLRTAGGVGELFF | TGTGCCAGCAGTTTACGAACGGCGGGAGGGGTCGGGGAGCTGTTTTTT
- | TRBD1 | TRBJ1-6 | TRBV7-9 | CASSARDRGYNSPLHF | TGTGCCAGCAGCGCCCGGGACAGGGGATACAATTCACCCCTCCACTTT
once | TRBD2 | TRBJ2-2 | TRBV5-4 | CASSSAGIGELFF | TGTGCCAGCAGTTCAGCGGGAATCGGGGAGCTGTTTTTT
- | TRBD1 | TRBJ1-1 | TRBV19 | CASSNPRTGLNTEAFF | TGTGCCAGTAGTAACCCTCGGACAGGTCTGAACACTGAAGCTTTCTTT
- | - | TRBJ1-2 | TRBV27 | CASRLTGIDYGYTF | TGTGCCAGCAGATTAACAGGGATCGACTATGGCTACACCTTC
- | TRBD1 | TRBJ2-6 | TRBV11-2 | CASSLQGAVSGANVLTF | TGTGCCAGCAGCTTACAGGGGGCAGTCTCTGGGGCCAACGTCCTGACTTTC
once | TRBD1 | TRBJ2-6 | TRBV7-2 | CASSTTGAGANVLTF | TGTGCCAGCAGCACTACAGGGGCTGGGGCCAACGTCCTGACTTTC
- | TRBD2 | TRBJ2-2 | TRBV9 | CASSFGLVDTGELFF | TGTGCCAGCAGCTTCGGACTAGTCGACACCGGGGAGCTGTTTTTT
- | - | TRBJ1-2 | TRBV29-1 | CSVEDRGVGARERSYGYTF | TGCAGCGTTGAAGATCGAGGAGTGGGGGCCAGGGAGAGGTCCTATGGCTACACCTTC
- | - | TRBJ2-7 | TRBV3-1/TRBV3-2 | CASSQSIQVYEQYF | TGTGCCAGCAGCCAATCTATACAGGTTTACGAGCAGTACTTC
- | TRBD2 | TRBJ2-2 | TRBV19 | CASTQGTSANTGELFF | TGTGCCAGTACCCAAGGGACTAGCGCCAACACCGGGGAGCTGTTTTTT
- | TRBD1 | TRBJ1-2 | TRBV28 | CASFTRDRGRVDGYTF | TGTGCCAGCTTCACCAGGGACAGGGGGAGGGTTGATGGCTACACCTTC
- | - | TRBJ1-4 | TRBV5-1 | CASSLGQGGEKLFF | TGCGCCAGCAGCTTGGGGCAGGGCGGTGAAAAACTGTTTTTT
- | TRBD1 | TRBJ1-2 | TRBV6-5 | CASSRDRDNYGYTF | TGTGCCAGCAGTCGGGACAGAGATAACTATGGCTACACCTTC
- | - | TRBJ2-7 | TRBV19 | CASSIAAGDPYEQYF | TGTGCCAGTAGTATAGCGGCAGGGGATCCCTACGAGCAGTACTTC
- | - | TRBJ2-1 | TRBV5-1 | CASSYNNNEQFF | TGCGCCAGCAGCTATAACAACAATGAGCAGTTCTTC
- | TRBD2 | TRBJ2-1 | TRBV5-1 | CASSLSLAVWDEQFF | TGCGCCAGCAGCTTAAGCCTAGCGGTTTGGGATGAGCAGTTCTTC
few | TRBD2 | TRBJ2-5 | TRBV12-3/TRBV12-4 | CASSTSGRTQYF | TGTGCCAGCAGTACTAGCGGGAGGACCCAGTACTTC
- | - | TRBJ1-2 | TRBV28 | CASSWRYGYTF | TGTGCCAGCAGTTGGAGGTATGGCTACACCTTC
once | - | TRBJ2-7 | TRBV20-1 | CSASAGSPSYEQYF | TGCAGTGCTAGTGCGGGGAGCCCTTCCTACGAGCAGTACTTC
- | - | TRBJ2-6 | TRBV6-5 | CASYRRGAGANVLTF | TGTGCCAGCTACCGTCGGGGGGCCGGGGCCAACGTCCTGACTTTC
once | TRBD2 | TRBJ2-7 | TRBV6-2/TRBV6-3 | CASSRTSGAFSGDEQYF | TGTGCCAGCAGTAGAACAAGCGGGGCCTTTTCCGGCGACGAGCAGTACTTC
- | TRBD2 | TRBJ2-1 | TRBV7-9 | CASSTGGAGVYNEQFF | TGTGCCAGCAGCACCGGAGGAGCGGGAGTGTACAATGAGCAGTTCTTC
- | - | TRBJ1-1 | TRBV4-1 | CASSQADRSFF | TGCGCCAGCAGCCAAGCGGACAGATCTTTCTTT
- | TRBD2 | TRBJ2-1 | TRBV5-4 | CASSLGSSGASYNEQFF | TGTGCCAGCAGCTTGGGGAGTAGCGGGGCGTCCTACAATGAGCAGTTCTTC
- | - | TRBJ2-7 | TRBV6-2/TRBV6-3 | CASSQGGEQYF | TGTGCCAGCAGTCAGGGAGGCGAGCAGTACTTC
- | TRBD1 | TRBJ1-1 | TRBV24-1 | CATSPGTGKNTEAFF | TGTGCCACCAGCCCCGGGACAGGGAAGAACACTGAAGCTTTCTTT
- | TRBD1 | TRBJ2-1 | TRBV28 | CASSSSTGPSYNEQFF | TGTGCCAGCAGTTCCTCGACAGGGCCCTCCTACAATGAGCAGTTCTTC
once | TRBD2 | TRBJ2-2 | TRBV7-2 | CASSSASGSNTGELFF | TGTGCCAGCAGCTCGGCTAGCGGGAGCAACACCGGGGAGCTGTTTTTT
- | - | TRBJ1-1 | TRBV6-5 | CASSYSITVAEAFF | TGTGCCAGCAGTTACTCGATTACAGTCGCTGAAGCTTTCTTT
- | TRBD1 | TRBJ1-2 | TRBV5-1 | CASSAGTGGTGTF | TGCGCCAGCAGCGCGGGGACAGGGGGAACTGGGACCTTC
- | - | TRBJ2-1 | TRBV11-2 | CASSRAVPSSSYNEQFF | TGTGCCAGCAGCCGCGCGGTGCCTTCCAGCTCCTACAATGAGCAGTTCTTC
- | TRBD1 | TRBJ2-7 | TRBV5-4 | CASSFGTGIPYEQYF | TGTGCCAGCAGCTTCGGGACAGGGATCCCCTACGAGCAGTACTTC
- | - | TRBJ2-7 | TRBV5-4 | CASSLAGVYEQYF | TGTGCCAGCAGCTTGGCAGGGGTATACGAGCAGTACTTC
- | - | TRBJ1-5 | TRBV4-3 | CASSQDGSGNQPQHF | TGCGCCAGCAGCCAAGACGGGTCAGGCAATCAGCCCCAGCATTTT
- | TRBD1 | TRBJ1-2 | TRBV18 | CASSPDRDYGYTF | TGTGCCAGCTCCCCCGACAGGGATTATGGCTACACCTTC
few | - | TRBJ2-3 | TRBV2 | CASSDLRGATDTQYF | TGTGCCAGCAGTGATTTGCGGGGAGCCACAGATACGCAGTATTTT
- | - | TRBJ2-1 | TRBV24-1 | CAVGGPSGPTREQFF | TGTGCCGTAGGGGGGCCTAGCGGCCCTACAAGGGAGCAGTTCTTC
- | TRBD2 | TRBJ2-1 | TRBV19 | CASRPTLGLAAYNEQFF | TGTGCCAGTAGACCAACTTTGGGGCTAGCGGCTTACAATGAGCAGTTCTTC
- | TRBD2 | TRBJ2-2 | TRBV7-2 | CASSLGSSGRTGELFF | TGTGCCAGCAGCTTAGGGAGTAGCGGGAGAACCGGGGAGCTGTTTTTT
- | TRBD2 | TRBJ2-1 | TRBV6-4 | CASSGTSGSIGEQFF | TGTGCCAGCAGTGGGACTAGCGGGAGTATTGGTGAGCAGTTCTTC
- | - | TRBJ2-2 | TRBV7-2 | CASSLGQGGATGELFF | TGTGCCAGCAGCTTAGGACAGGGAGGAGCAACCGGGGAGCTGTTTTTT
- | - | TRBJ2-1 | TRBV14 | CASSQSGTGTYNEQFF | TGTGCCAGCAGCCAATCAGGGACCGGGACTTACAATGAGCAGTTCTTC
- | TRBD2 | TRBJ2-7 | TRBV4-3 | CASSQFSGGYEQYF | TGCGCCAGCAGCCAATTCTCGGGAGGCTACGAGCAGTACTTC
- | - | TRBJ1-3 | TRBV9 | CASSVGGGFGNTIYF | TGTGCCAGCAGCGTAGGAGGGGGTTTCGGAAACACCATATATTTT
- | - | TRBJ1-5 | TRBV3-1/TRBV3-2 | CASSQSSSGKQPQHF | TGTGCCAGCAGCCAAAGTAGTTCCGGGAAGCAGCCCCAGCATTTT
- | - | TRBJ1-6 | TRBV5-5 | CASSLWQNNSPLHF | TGTGCCAGCAGCTTGTGGCAGAATAATTCACCCCTCCACTTT
- | - | TRBJ2-7 | TRBV21-1 | CASSLETSGRGNWGYEQYF | TGTGCCAGCAGCCTCGAGACCAGCGGGAGAGGTAATTGGGGCTACGAGCAGTACTTC
- | TRBD2 | TRBJ2-7 | TRBV7-2 | CASSSSGRRNEQYF | TGTGCCAGCAGCTCCAGCGGGAGAAGAAACGAGCAGTACTTC
- | TRBD1 | TRBJ1-2 | TRBV11-3 | CASSLGGTAYGYTF | TGTGCCAGCAGCTTAGGAGGGACAGCGTATGGCTACACCTTC